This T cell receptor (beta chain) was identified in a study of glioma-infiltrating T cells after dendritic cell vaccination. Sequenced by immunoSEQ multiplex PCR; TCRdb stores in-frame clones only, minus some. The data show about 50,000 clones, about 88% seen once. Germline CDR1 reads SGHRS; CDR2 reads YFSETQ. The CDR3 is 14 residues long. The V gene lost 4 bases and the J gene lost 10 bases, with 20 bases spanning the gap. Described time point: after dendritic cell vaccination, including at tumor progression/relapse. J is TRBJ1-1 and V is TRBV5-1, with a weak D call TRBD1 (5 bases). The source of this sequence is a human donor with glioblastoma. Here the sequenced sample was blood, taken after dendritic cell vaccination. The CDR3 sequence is CASSAPGGQNVAFF. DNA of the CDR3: TGCGCCAGCAGCGCTCCCGGTGGACAAAACGTAGCTTTCTTT.